This T cell receptor (beta chain) was recorded in a study of T cell clonotyping in hematopoietic cell transplantation. Sequenced by immunoSEQ multiplex PCR; TCRdb stores in-frame clones only, minus some. The repertoire holds approximately 26,000 clones, with approximately 80% as singletons. Trimming took 5 bases from V and 2 from J, leaving 10 bases between them. The CDR3 contains 13 residues. Looked up from germline, CDR1 is MNHEY and CDR2 is SMNVEV (reference sequence). Time point reported: recipient sample about 28 days before transplant, after cytoreduction. The V gene is TRBV27, the J gene TRBJ2-7; D unresolved. The sample was peripheral blood mononuclear cells, taken before stem cell transplant. The clonotype comes from an older woman with acute myeloid leukemia. Some clones in this sample may be carry-over from other donors' samples. CDR3 protein: CASSIRRTYEQYF. The CDR3 bases are TGTGCCAGCAGTATCCGCCGAACCTACGAGCAGTACTTC.